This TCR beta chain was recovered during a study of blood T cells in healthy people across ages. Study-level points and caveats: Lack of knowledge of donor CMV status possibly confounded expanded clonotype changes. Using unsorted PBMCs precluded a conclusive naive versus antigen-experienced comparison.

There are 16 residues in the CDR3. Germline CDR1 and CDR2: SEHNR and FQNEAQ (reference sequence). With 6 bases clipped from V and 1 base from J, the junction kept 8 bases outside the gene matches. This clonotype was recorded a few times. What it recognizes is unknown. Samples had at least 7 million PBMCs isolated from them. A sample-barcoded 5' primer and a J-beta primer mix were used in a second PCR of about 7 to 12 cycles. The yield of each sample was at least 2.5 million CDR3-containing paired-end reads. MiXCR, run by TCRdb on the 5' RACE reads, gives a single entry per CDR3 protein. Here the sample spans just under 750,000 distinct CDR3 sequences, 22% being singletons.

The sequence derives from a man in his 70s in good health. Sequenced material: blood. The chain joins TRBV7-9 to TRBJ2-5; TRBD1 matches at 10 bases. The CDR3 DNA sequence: TGTGCCAGCAGTCCATCCGGGACAGGGGCCCAAGAGACCCAGTACTTC. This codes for CASSPSGTGAQETQYF.